Shown below are 11 T cell receptor beta chains from a single sample sequenced in a study of shared clonotypes between healthy human individuals. The repertoire was sequenced with immunoSEQ multiplex PCR; TCRdb's copy has only in-frame clones and lacks some. The sample includes around 2.5 million clones, over 85% seen only once; the top ten take 0.36%. Sequenced material: naive CD4+ T cells from PBMCs. Subset meaning: CD45RA+ positively selected. These receptors all stem from a man aged 18 to 29 in good health. Some clones in this sample may be carry-over from other donors' samples.

For the CDR3, the DNA is TGTGCCACCACCAATCATGGCCTAGCGGGCGACAATGAGCAGTTCTTC. Translating gives CATTNHGLAGDNEQFF. J is TRBJ2-1 and V is TRBV10-3; 8 nucleotides align to TRBD2. CDR3 size: 16 residues. Germline V gene sequence: CDR1 ENHRY, CDR2 SYGVKD. V lost 10 bases and J lost 5; bases outside the gene matches: 16.

The DNA for the CDR3 is TGTGCCAGCAGCCGCGGGAGGGCCGAAGATACGCAGTATTTT. Protein: CASSRGRAEDTQYF. The J gene is TRBJ2-3, the V gene TRBV7-2; 9 bases match TRBD2. The CDR3 runs to 14 residues. With V trimmed by 5 bases and J by 5 bases, 5 bases remained unmatched. Germline V lookup: CDR1 SGHTA, CDR2 FQGNSA.

V and J are TRBV7-2 and TRBJ2-7, with D perhaps TRBD1 (5 bases). Trimming removed 2 bases at V and 5 bases at J, with 10 bases between. Germline CDR1 is SGHTA and CDR2 is FQGNSA. The CDR3 contains 13 residues. The DNA for the CDR3 is TGTGCCAGCAGCTTATTCGGACAAAACGAGCAGTACTTC. Protein product: CASSLFGQNEQYF. The complete variable domain, with remaining parts taken from reference TRBV7-2 and TRBJ2-7, reads GAGVSQSPSNKVTEKGKDVELRCDPISGHTALYWYRQSLGQGLEFLIYFQGNSAPDKSGLPSDRFSAERTGGSVSTLTIQRTQQEDSAVYLCASSLFGQNEQYFGPGTRLTVT.

The rearrangement links TRBV11-2 to TRBJ2-7, with D possibly being TRBD2 (5 bases). The length of the CDR3 is 11 residues. The V gene's germline CDR1 is SGHAT and CDR2 FQNNGV. Trimming stripped 8 bases from V and 11 bases from J, with 16 bases between. CDR3 nucleotides: TGTGCCAGCCCGATGGATTTGGAGGAGTACTTC. It encodes CASPMDLEEYF.

This chain connects TRBV19 to TRBJ2-1; 12 nucleotides line up with TRBD2. This CDR3 has 15 amino acids. Trimming removed 5 bases from V and 6 bases from J; junction bases left unmatched: 5. The V gene's germline CDR1 is LNHDA and CDR2 SQIVND (reference sequence). CDR3 protein: CASSSSGRASNEQFF. The CDR3 nucleotides read TGTGCCAGTAGTTCTAGCGGGAGGGCCTCCAATGAGCAGTTCTTC.

This chain connects TRBV5-1 to TRBJ1-1; D is ambiguous. Germline lookup yields CDR1 SGHRS and CDR2 YFSETQ. Trimming removed 1 base from V and 3 bases from J, with 10 bases in between. This CDR3 contains 14 residues. In nucleotides, the CDR3 is TGCGCCAGCAGCTTGCGGGGTGTGCACACTGAAGCTTTCTTT. Translated: CASSLRGVHTEAFF.

The J gene is TRBJ1-1, the V gene TRBV5-1; D is perhaps TRBD1 (6 bases). There are 15 residues in the CDR3. Germline-derived CDR1 and CDR2 are SGHRS and YFSETQ. Trimming left V 1 base short and J 4 bases short, with 14 bases between. CDR3 loop: CASSLLRGNPTEAFF. The CDR3 DNA reads as TGCGCCAGCAGCTTGCTCAGGGGAAATCCCACTGAAGCTTTCTTT.

The chain uses TRBV6-5 and TRBJ1-1; weak D call: TRBD1 (5 bases). From germline, CDR1 is MNHEY and CDR2 SVGAGI. With 5 bases removed from V and 6 bases from J, the gap between germline ends came to 13 bases. This CDR3 has 13 amino acids. CDR3 sequence (DNA): TGTGCCAGCAGTCCCTCAGGGACCCCTGAAGCTTTCTTT. Encoded protein: CASSPSGTPEAFF.

The chain is built from TRBV28 and TRBJ2-5; 8 positions match TRBD2. Per the germline V gene, CDR1 is MDHEN and CDR2 is SYDVKM. The CDR3 contains 14 residues. V was pared by 6 bases and J by 1 base, with 4 bases of the junction left unmatched. Here the CDR3 DNA reads TGTGCCAGCAGACTAGCGGTCCCCCAAGAGACCCAGTACTTC. Translated, it gives CASRLAVPQETQYF.

V usage is TRBV6-5 and J usage is TRBJ2-5; TRBD2 matches at 9 bases. The CDR3 is made up of 15 amino acids. Germline lookup yields CDR1 MNHEY and CDR2 SVGAGI. Unmatched junction bases numbered 5, after V lost 2 bases and J lost 4 bases. As DNA, the CDR3 is TGTGCCAGCAGTTACGTAGCGGGAGCCCCAGAGACCCAGTACTTC. Its translation is CASSYVAGAPETQYF.

The chain links TRBV27 to TRBJ2-3; 12 positions match TRBD2. CDR3 size: 16 residues. After removal of 4 bases from V and 4 bases from J, the junction contained 6 bases not matched to a gene. Per the germline V gene, CDR1 is MNHEY and CDR2 is SMNVEV (reference sequence). The CDR3 sequence: CASSSYLAGGPDTQYF. In nucleotides, the CDR3 is TGTGCCAGCAGTTCCTACCTAGCGGGAGGGCCAGATACGCAGTATTTT.